Presented here are 5 T cell receptor beta chains from one specimen sequenced in a study of metastatic and nonmetastatic thyroid tumors. Not a single patient had been given any form of treatment at any point before undergoing thyroid surgery. Through MiXCR, TCRdb re-clonotyped the PCR reads. The sample lists about 35,000 clones, around 32% occurring once. Sequencing input: blood. The receptors originated from a female donor with papillary thyroid cancer or a benign thyroid nodule (not recorded which). Some clones in this sample may be carry-over from other donors' samples.

This clone was picked up one time. The chain combines TRBV4-2 with TRBJ1-2, with 9 positions matching TRBD1. Looked up from germline, CDR1 is LGHNA and CDR2 is YNFKEQ. The CDR3 is made up of 15 amino acids. Trimming cost V 5 bases and J 1 base; bases outside gene matches: 5. The DNA for the CDR3 is TGTGCCAGCAGCTTAGCGGACAGGGGTAACTATGGCTACACCTTC. Amino acids: CASSLADRGNYGYTF.

The V call is TRBV6-1, the J call TRBJ1-2; D uncertain. The CDR3 covers 12 residues. The V gene's germline CDR1 is MNHNS and CDR2 SASEGT. With 6 bases removed from V and 10 bases from J, the gap between germline ends came to 15 bases. DNA for the CDR3: TGTGCCAGCAGCCAATACACGTATACCTACACCTTC. Translated, it gives CASSQYTYTYTF.

This chain connects TRBV27 to TRBJ2-7, with D maybe TRBD2 (5 bases). CDR1 is MNHEY, CDR2 SMNVEV, per germline (reference sequence). This CDR3 is 13 amino acids long. V lost 5 bases to trimming and J lost 5 bases, with 13 bases between them. Here the CDR3 DNA reads TGTGCCAGCAGTACAATAGTGAGGGACGAGCAGTACTTC. Residues: CASSTIVRDEQYF.

Ten or more counts support this clone. The CDR3 nucleotides read TGTGCCAGCAGCTTACGATCTTCCTACGAGCAGTACTTC. This gives the protein CASSLRSSYEQYF. The V gene is TRBV5-8, the J gene TRBJ2-7; D not certain. The length of the CDR3 is 13 residues. Germline lookup yields CDR1 SGHTS and CDR2 YDEGEE. V lost 2 bases and J 1 base, leaving 7 bases between the germline ends.

The chain combines TRBV20-1 with TRBJ2-5; TRBD2 aligns across 10 bases. The CDR3 extends over 15 amino acids. Germline CDR1 reads DFQATT; CDR2 reads SNEGSKA (reference sequence). Trimming removed 6 bases from V and 4 bases from J; junction bases left unmatched: 11. CDR3 sequence: CSAILAGYFRETQYF. The CDR3, as DNA: TGCAGTGCCATACTAGCGGGGTACTTCAGAGAGACCCAGTACTTC.